The clone carrying this TCR beta chain has a single count. What it binds is not known. This record comes from a study of cytomegalovirus exposure and HLA in healthy donors. In the study overall: Sequencing of around 200 million T cells in an earlier analysis found 90 million to 120 million unique TCR beta sequences.

Both 60 Vbeta primers and 13 Jbeta primers went into the PCR. TCRdb keeps only in-frame clones here, not all; method: immunoSEQ multiplex PCR. The sample includes approximately 150,000 clones, approximately 82% of them seen just once. Study-wide results and limits: The classifier reportedly diagnosed cytomegalovirus status with high specificity and sensitivity. A reported reduction in N-insertions relative to the approximately 640-donor mean was seen in an Asian-associated ancestry cluster in a later analysis. Sequencing depth roughly uniform across donors was assumed in presence/absence analyses.

The CDR3 consists of 15 residues. Trimming cost V 1 base and J 4 bases; bases outside gene matches: 4. Per germline, CDR1 MDHEN and CDR2 SYDVKM. J is TRBJ1-3 and V is TRBV28; 7 positions match TRBD1. The specimen was PBMCs. This clonotype originated in a woman in her thirties or forties in good health and CMV-seronegative. CDR3 amino acids: CASSLLGGSGNTIYF. CDR3 in DNA: TGTGCCAGCAGTTTATTAGGGGGCTCCGGAAACACCATATATTTT.